The source of this T cell receptor beta chain is a study of Ad26.COV2.S vaccination and SARS-CoV-2 variants. Study in general: Ad26.COV2.S, an intramuscular injection, was given once or twice 56 days apart. Findings and caveats of the study: Reportedly, after vaccination the spike-specific CD8+ and CD4+ T cell responses displayed substantial breadth. Breadth and depth estimates from TCRs may understate total T cell responses. Vaccine recipients had higher spike-specific TCR breadth than placebo recipients.

Points on this clone: Antigen specificity is unknown.

Method: immunoSEQ multiplex PCR; TCRdb's copy keeps in-frame clones and lacks some. Seen here are hundreds of thousands of clones, roughly 90% observed once, and the top ten hold about 1.5%. CDR3 size: 15 residues. The germline V gene has CDR1 MNHEY and CDR2 SVGAGI. Trimming took off 5 bases at V and 0 bases at J, with 14 bases between the two ends. Treatment meaning: approximately 18 received Ad26.COV2.S at low or high dose, single or two shots; about 5 received placebo; per-sample allocation not given. Sampling occurred on day 63 after the first vaccine or placebo injection. The source of this sequence is a person between 18 and 60 years old who received the Ad26.COV2.S COVID-19 vaccine or a placebo. The specimen was peripheral blood, collected in a trial of Ad26.COV2.S vaccine versus placebo. This chain joins TRBV6-5 and TRBJ2-7; D is uncertain. CDR3 sequence reads: CASSRPGLSSYEQYF. CDR3 bases: TGTGCCAGCAGTCGCCCTGGCCTGAGCTCCTACGAGCAGTACTTC.